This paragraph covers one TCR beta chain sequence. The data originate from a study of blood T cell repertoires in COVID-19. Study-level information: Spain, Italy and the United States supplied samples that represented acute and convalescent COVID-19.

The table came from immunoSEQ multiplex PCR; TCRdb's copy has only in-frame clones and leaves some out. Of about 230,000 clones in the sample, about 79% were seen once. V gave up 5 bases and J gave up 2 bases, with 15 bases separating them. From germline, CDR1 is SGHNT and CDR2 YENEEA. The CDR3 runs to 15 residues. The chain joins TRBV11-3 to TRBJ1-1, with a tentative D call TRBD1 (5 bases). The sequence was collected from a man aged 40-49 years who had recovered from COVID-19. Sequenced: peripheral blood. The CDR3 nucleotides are TGTGCCAGCAGCCGAACCAGGGTGGAAAACACTGAAGCTTTCTTT. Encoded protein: CASSRTRVENTEAFF.